These T cell receptor beta chains were read from a single sample in a study of PD-L1 blockade in urothelial cancer. Sequencing was performed with immunoSEQ multiplex PCR; in TCRdb, only in-frame clones are kept and a portion is missing. The repertoire holds more than 30,000 clones, roughly 82% seen once, with roughly 29% in the top ten. The material sequenced was PBMCs, taken around atezolizumab (anti-PD-L1) treatment. The origin of the receptors is a man in his sixties with urothelial cancer. Each CDR3 is given with its conserved first and last residue. The order of the fields is J gene, V gene, clone size, D gene, CDR3 DNA, CDR3 protein. D genes are given only for firm matches. A clone size is listed for some rows: how often the clone was seen (once, few, many), or a class if it is expanded.

>TRBJ2-3|TRBV9|-|-
TGTGCCAGCAGCGTAGAGGCACACAGGGCTGAAGATACGCAGTATTTT
CASSVEAHRAEDTQYF
>TRBJ2-7|TRBV5-4|-|TRBD1
TGTGCCAGCAGCCCTGACAGGGGGCGAGACGAGCAGTACTTC
CASSPDRGRDEQYF
>TRBJ2-2|TRBV18|few|-
TGTGCCAGCTCATCGGTACAGGGAGCGGGATCCGGGGAGCTGTTTTTT
CASSSVQGAGSGELFF
>TRBJ2-7|TRBV27|-|-
TGTGCCAGCAGTTTTCTGGACAGAGTCTCCTACGAGCAGTACTTC
CASSFLDRVSYEQYF
>TRBJ1-3|TRBV19|-|TRBD1
TGTGCCAGTAGTGGACTCCGGGACAGTTCGAGCTCTGGAAACACCATATATTTT
CASSGLRDSSSSGNTIYF
>TRBJ2-7|TRBV5-1|many|TRBD1
TGCGCCAGCAGAACCGGGACAGGGAGCTACGAGCAGTACTTC
CASRTGTGSYEQYF
>TRBJ2-1|TRBV7-9|once|-
TGTGCCAGCAGCTTAGCGACAGGCGAGCAGTTCTTC
CASSLATGEQFF
>TRBJ1-2|TRBV6-5|once|-
TGTGCCAGCAGTTACTCAGCAGGGAATGGCTACACCTTC
CASSYSAGNGYTF
>TRBJ2-1|TRBV29-1|-|TRBD2
TGCAGCGTTAAACTAGCGGGAGGGCTCAATGAGCAGTTCTTC
CSVKLAGGLNEQFF
>TRBJ2-3|TRBV5-6|once|TRBD1
TGTGCCAGCAGCGGACAGGGGGTTGTTGATACGCAGTATTTT
CASSGQGVVDTQYF
>TRBJ2-7|TRBV7-6|-|-
TGTGCCAGCAGCTTACAACAAAACTACGAGCAGTACTTC
CASSLQQNYEQYF
>TRBJ2-5|TRBV7-6|once|TRBD2
TGTGCCAGCAGCCAACCGACTAGCGGGAACCAAGAGACCCAGTACTTC
CASSQPTSGNQETQYF
>TRBJ2-7|TRBV11-2|-|-
TGTGCCAGCAGCTTAATAGGAGGGCGGACAGGCCGCTACGAGCAGTACTTC
CASSLIGGRTGRYEQYF
>TRBJ1-6|TRBV11-1|-|TRBD1
TGTGCCAGCAGCTTAGGGCGGACAGGGGGTGGTTCACCCCTCCACTTT
CASSLGRTGGGSPLHF
>TRBJ1-5|TRBV27|-|-
TGTGCCAGCAGTTTCCGCTATAATAGCAATCAGCCCCAGCATTTT
CASSFRYNSNQPQHF
>TRBJ1-5|TRBV7-9|-|-
TGTGCCAGCAGCTTAAGCGGCAAGAATCAGCCCCAGCATTTT
CASSLSGKNQPQHF
>TRBJ2-3|TRBV7-9|-|TRBD2
TGTGCCAGCAGCGGGGGACTAGCGGGTAGCACAGATACGCAGTATTTT
CASSGGLAGSTDTQYF
>TRBJ2-3|TRBV14|-|TRBD2
TGTGCCAGCAGCCAATATAGCGGGTCCAGCAGTTATACGCAGTATTTT
CASSQYSGSSSYTQYF
>TRBJ2-2|TRBV5-1|-|TRBD1
TGCGCCAGCAGCCGGACAGGATCGAACACCGGGGAGCTGTTTTTT
CASSRTGSNTGELFF
>TRBJ2-1|TRBV7-9|-|TRBD1
TGTGCCAGCAGCGCACCACCAGGGGGCAATGAGCAGTTCTTC
CASSAPPGGNEQFF
>TRBJ2-1|TRBV5-1|once|-
TGCGCCAGCAGCTTGTTTGCTACCTACGATGAGCAGTTCTTC
CASSLFATYDEQFF
>TRBJ1-5|TRBV7-2|-|TRBD1
TGTGCCAGCAGCTTTACCGGGACAGGGGATGGGCAGCCCCAGCATTTT
CASSFTGTGDGQPQHF
>TRBJ2-2|TRBV10-3|few|-
TGTGCCATCCAGGGATATTCTACGAAAGCCGGGGAGCTGTTTTTT
CAIQGYSTKAGELFF
>TRBJ1-5|TRBV5-1|few|-
TGCGCCAGCAAACGGGACAACTATAGCAATCAGCCCCAGCATTTT
CASKRDNYSNQPQHF
>TRBJ2-2|TRBV5-4|-|-
TGTGCCAGCAGCTTGAAGACTACCAACTCCGGGGAGCTGTTTTTT
CASSLKTTNSGELFF
>TRBJ2-7|TRBV6-1|-|-
TGTGCCAGCAGTGAATCAGGAAACGAGCAGTACTTC
CASSESGNEQYF
>TRBJ2-1|TRBV6-1|-|TRBD2
TGTGCCAGCAGTGAAGAGATAGCGGGGGGCTCCTACAATGAGCAGTTCTTC
CASSEEIAGGSYNEQFF
>TRBJ2-7|TRBV19|-|-
TGTGCCAGTAGTATCTCGGGGGATGATGTCTACGAGCAGTACTTC
CASSISGDDVYEQYF
>TRBJ1-1|TRBV14|-|-
TGTGCCAGCAGCCAAGATTTCTCCGGGATGGTCAACAGGGTCACTGAAGCTTTCTTT
CASSQDFSGMVNRVTEAFF
>TRBJ1-1|TRBV5-5|-|-
TGTGCCAGCAGCTTGGCCGGGACACAGGGATTTCCTGAAGCTTTCTTT
CASSLAGTQGFPEAFF
>TRBJ2-7|TRBV9|-|-
TGTGCCAGCAGCGCTGACCCCCGGACAGTCTACGAGCAGTACTTC
CASSADPRTVYEQYF
>TRBJ2-1|TRBV4-1|-|TRBD2
TGCGCCAGCAGCCAGCGGATCGGGGGGGCGGCGAATGAGCAGTTCTTC
CASSQRIGGAANEQFF
>TRBJ2-1|TRBV27|few|TRBD2
TGTGCCAGCAGTTTGGAGGCGGGAGGATACCATGAGCAGTTCTTC
CASSLEAGGYHEQFF